One and the same sample provided the 23 T cell receptor beta chains below, sequenced in a study of blood T cell repertoires in COVID-19. Generated by immunoSEQ multiplex PCR, the TCRdb table keeps only in-frame clones and is missing some. The sample shows about 180,000 clones, around 80% of them seen only once. Sequencing was performed on peripheral blood. All receptors come from a woman older than 75 with COVID-19, enrolled during active disease.

The table lists this clone with a count of one. The rearrangement joins TRBV18 to TRBJ1-5, with 9 bases lining up with TRBD1. The CDR3 covers 15 residues. J was trimmed by 2 bases and V by 5 bases; bases with no gene match: 4. Per the germline V gene, CDR1 is KGHSH and CDR2 is LQKENI. The CDR3 here is CASSWDRAGNQPQHF. The CDR3 nucleotides read TGTGCCAGCTCATGGGACAGGGCCGGCAATCAGCCCCAGCATTTT.

The chain links TRBV7-2 to TRBJ2-7; 8 nucleotides match TRBD2. Germline CDR1 and CDR2: SGHTA and FQGNSA. The CDR3 has 14 residues. The junction had 8 bases not matched to a gene; V was cut back by 5 bases and J by 5 bases. The CDR3 sequence is CASSPGLGSDEQYF. The CDR3 bases are TGTGCCAGCAGCCCGGGACTAGGCTCGGACGAGCAGTACTTC.

The rearrangement joins TRBV28 to TRBJ2-1; D unresolved. In germline, CDR1 is MDHEN, CDR2 SYDVKM. V gave up 6 bases and J gave up 1 base, with 7 bases separating them. The CDR3 is 13 residues long. In DNA, the CDR3 is TGTGCCAGCAGAGTCGGGTCCTACAATGAGCAGTTCTTC. This translates into CASRVGSYNEQFF.

This chain connects TRBV3-1 (or the pseudogene TRBV3-2) to TRBJ1-6; 10 nucleotides line up with TRBD1. The CDR3 runs to 14 residues. Unmatched junction bases numbered 2, after V lost 4 bases and J lost 8 bases. Per the germline V gene, CDR1 is LGHDT and CDR2 is YNNKEL (reference sequence). CDR3: CASSRGTGDSPLHF. In DNA, the CDR3 is TGTGCCAGCAGCCGTGGGACAGGGGATTCACCCCTCCACTTT.

The gene calls are TRBV4-2 and TRBJ2-7; 7 nucleotides align to TRBD1. The CDR3 spans 15 residues. Trimming removed 4 bases from V and 0 bases from J; junction bases left unmatched: 6. Germline-derived CDR1 and CDR2 are LGHNA and YNFKEQ. CDR3 protein: CASSPGQALSYEQYF. The CDR3 DNA reads TGTGCCAGCAGCCCCGGACAGGCGCTCTCCTACGAGCAGTACTTC.

CDR3 loop: CSVEGTGSNYGYTF. CDR3 coding DNA: TGCAGCGTTGAAGGGACAGGGAGTAACTATGGCTACACCTTC. The chain is built from TRBV29-1 and TRBJ1-2, with 8 bases aligning to TRBD1. CDR1 is SQVTM, CDR2 ANQGSEA, per germline. Trimming at V came to 1 base and at J to 1 base, leaving 2 bases not matched to a gene. The CDR3 contains 14 residues.

This rearrangement joins TRBV10-3 to TRBJ2-7; 13 bases match TRBD2. V dropped 2 bases and J dropped 6; count of bases not matched to a gene: 4. Germline V gene sequence: CDR1 ENHRY, CDR2 SYGVKD. The CDR3 runs to 15 residues. The CDR3, as DNA: TGTGCCATCAGTGAGGGACTAGCGGGAGTCGCCGAGCAGTACTTC. Its translation is CAISEGLAGVAEQYF.

This clone was seen many times. The genes are TRBV24-1 and TRBJ2-1; 8 positions match TRBD2. The CDR3 runs 15 residues. Germline-derived CDR1 and CDR2 are KGHDR and SFDVKD. V was pared by 1 base and J by 3 bases, with 1 base of the junction left unmatched. The CDR3 DNA is TGTGCCACCAGTGATTTTACTAGCGGCTACAATGAGCAGTTCTTC. Translation gives CATSDFTSGYNEQFF.

J is TRBJ2-7 and V is TRBV4-1, with 11 bases that match TRBD1. Germline V gene sequence: CDR1 MGHRA, CDR2 YSYEKL. V was pared by 1 base and J by 2 bases, with 4 bases of the junction left unmatched. The CDR3 runs to 16 residues. Here the CDR3 DNA reads TGCGCCAGCAGCCAAGGGCCGGGACAGGGGGCCTACGAGCAGTACTTC. Translation gives CASSQGPGQGAYEQYF.

The V gene is TRBV10-1, the J gene TRBJ2-1; TRBD1 might be the D (6 bases). CDR3 length: 11 residues. With 6 bases removed from V and 9 bases from J, the gap between germline ends came to 9 bases. Germline CDR1 and CDR2: WNHNN and SYGVQD (reference sequence). The CDR3 here is CASRTGIEQFF. CDR3 sequence (DNA): TGCGCCAGCAGAACAGGGATTGAGCAGTTCTTC.

The chain joins TRBV1 to TRBJ2-1; whether TRBD2, the table's D call, matches the DNA was not checked. TRBV1 is a listed pseudogene. This CDR3 contains 17 residues. The CDR3 is CTSSQEVRLAEINEQFF. The DNA of the CDR3 is TGCACCAGCAGCCAAGAGGTCCGACTTGCAGAAATCAATGAGCAGTTCTTC.

The genes are TRBV9 and TRBJ2-2, with 8 bases aligning to TRBD1. CDR1 and CDR2 from the germline V gene are SGDLS and YYNGEE. This CDR3 comprises 17 residues. V trimming: 0 bases; J trimming: 4 bases; junction bases outside the gene matches: 8. DNA of the CDR3: TGTGCCAGCAGCGTAGACAGGGGGAGCAGACTCACCGGGGAGCTGTTTTTT. Its protein is CASSVDRGSRLTGELFF.

The chain couples TRBV9 to TRBJ2-1; 8 bases align to TRBD2. The CDR3 runs to 14 residues. The ends lost 3 bases at V and 10 bases at J; junction bases unmatched: 9. The V gene's germline CDR1 is SGDLS and CDR2 YYNGEE. The CDR3 sequence is CASSAPTGGQEQFF. CDR3 nucleotide sequence: TGTGCCAGCAGCGCCCCAACGGGGGGGCAGGAGCAGTTCTTC.

The gene calls are TRBV24-1 and TRBJ2-7, with D possibly matching TRBD1 (5 bases). In germline, CDR1 is KGHDR, CDR2 SFDVKD. With 2 bases removed from V and 2 bases from J, the gap between germline ends came to 9 bases. This CDR3 has 14 residues. The chain's CDR3 is CATSDSDRTYEQYF. The CDR3, as DNA: TGTGCCACCAGTGATTCCGACAGAACCTACGAGCAGTACTTC.

This chain connects TRBV5-4 to TRBJ2-1, with D tentatively TRBD2 (6 bases). V was trimmed by 0 bases and J by 14 bases, leaving 15 bases between them. Germline loops: CDR1 SGHNT, CDR2 YYREEE (reference sequence). CDR3 length: 13 amino acids. CDR3 residues: CASSLVVQGGEFF. For the CDR3, the DNA is TGTGCCAGCAGCTTGGTTGTGCAGGGAGGAGAGTTCTTC.

This clone was seen a handful of times. The chain recombines TRBV12-5 with TRBJ1-1; 7 bases fit TRBD1. CDR3 size: 13 residues. CDR1 is LGHNT, CDR2 FRNRAP, per germline. J lost 7 bases, V lost 7 bases, and 9 bases had no gene match. The CDR3: CASAPEGALEAFF. CDR3 coding DNA: TGTGCTAGTGCCCCCGAGGGGGCTCTTGAAGCTTTCTTT. Together with reference TRBV12-5 and TRBJ1-1, the CDR3 gives the full variable domain: DARVTQTPRHKVTEMGQEVTMRCQPILGHNTVFWYRQTMMQGLELLAYFRNRAPLDDSGMPKDRFSAEMPDATLATLKIQPSEPRDSAVYFCASAPEGALEAFFGQGTRLTVV.

J is TRBJ1-1 and V is TRBV5-6; the D gene is possibly TRBD1 (6 bases). Trimming took off 1 base at V and 5 bases at J, with 18 bases between the two ends. The V gene's germline CDR1 is SGHDT and CDR2 YYEEEE. The CDR3 runs to 16 residues. The chain's CDR3 is CASSLRRQVRMTEAFF. In DNA form, the CDR3 reads TGTGCCAGCAGCTTGCGCCGACAGGTCCGAATGACTGAAGCTTTCTTT.

The CDR3 DNA follows: TGCGCCAGCAGCCAAAAATACAGGGTAATGAACACTGAAGCTTTCTTT. Translating it yields CASSQKYRVMNTEAFF. The chain links TRBV4-3 to TRBJ1-1; a possible D gene is TRBD1 (6 bases). Germline CDR1 is LGHNA and CDR2 is YSLEER. The length of the CDR3 is 16 residues. Trimming took 2 bases from V and 0 from J, leaving 13 bases between them.

The chain carries TRBV2 and TRBJ1-6; unclear D gene. Germline CDR1 reads SNHLY; CDR2 reads FYNNEI. The CDR3 is 15 residues long. V shed 3 bases and J shed 7 bases, with 13 bases lying between them. This CDR3 reads CASSEMEGENSPLHF. In DNA, the CDR3 is TGTGCCAGCAGTGAGATGGAGGGTGAAAATTCACCCCTCCACTTT.

The chain combines TRBV7-9 with TRBJ1-4; 9 nucleotides agree with TRBD1. The CDR3 loop spans 18 amino acids. Germline values: CDR1 SEHNR, CDR2 FQNEAQ (reference sequence). The junction had 15 bases not matched to a gene; V was cut back by 4 bases and J by 6 bases. The CDR3 nucleotides are TGTGCCAGCAGCTATAGGGGGACAGGGCTCACGACGTATGAAAAACTGTTTTTT. It is translated as CASSYRGTGLTTYEKLFF.

The V call is TRBV25-1, the J call TRBJ2-5; D ambiguous. The V and J ends lost 0 bases and 0 bases respectively, with 11 bases between them. The germline V gene has CDR1 MGHDK and CDR2 SYGVNS. This CDR3 is 16 amino acids long. In nucleotides, the CDR3 is TGTGCCAGCAGTGAATATGGCAGCGAGTACCAAGAGACCCAGTACTTC. This sequence encodes CASSEYGSEYQETQYF.

The V call is TRBV10-3, the J call TRBJ2-5; TRBD2 is a possible D gene (6 bases). The CDR3 loop spans 12 amino acids. Germline V lookup: CDR1 ENHRY, CDR2 SYGVKD. V was trimmed by 10 bases and J by 5 bases, leaving 14 bases between them. The CDR3 spells CATRTEGETQYF. In DNA form, the CDR3 reads TGTGCCACCCGTACGGAGGGGGAGACCCAGTACTTC.

This sequence joins TRBV5-4 and TRBJ2-3; 10 nucleotides match TRBD2. The CDR3 is 16 amino acids. Trimming at V came to 2 bases and at J to 1 base, leaving 4 bases not matched to a gene. Germline values: CDR1 SGHNT, CDR2 YYREEE (reference sequence). The chain's CDR3 is CASSFQTSGGTDTQYF. CDR3 DNA sequence: TGTGCCAGCAGCTTCCAAACTAGCGGGGGCACAGATACGCAGTATTTT.